The 9 T cell receptor beta chains presented below share a single source sample, sequenced in a study of T cell clones after liver transplantation. Assay used: immunoSEQ multiplex PCR; TCRdb lists only in-frame clones, some missing. Of around 9,700 clones in the sample, approximately 82% were seen once. Sequences were derived from CD8+ T cells from blood, sampled at the 22-month timepoint. The receptor source for this set is a human patient who received a liver transplant. Some of the T cells might come from the graft donor.

The chain recombines TRBV28 with TRBJ2-2; 7 positions match TRBD1. The ends lost 1 base at V and 6 bases at J; junction bases unmatched: 8. This CDR3 is 16 amino acids long. From germline, CDR1 is MDHEN and CDR2 SYDVKM. CDR3 region: CASSLFDRVRAGELFF. CDR3 DNA: TGTGCCAGCAGTTTATTCGACAGGGTTCGTGCCGGGGAGCTGTTTTTT.

This sequence joins TRBV7-9 and TRBJ1-4; D is ambiguous. The germline CDR1 and CDR2 sequences are SEHNR and FQNEAQ (reference sequence). CDR3 length equals 16 residues. The V end lost 5 bases, the J end lost 6 bases, and 19 bases lay between the germline ends. CDR3 protein: CASSIPGRESDEKLFF. The CDR3 coding sequence is TGTGCCAGCAGCATACCCGGTCGAGAATCTGATGAAAAACTGTTTTTT.

This chain links TRBV6-1 with TRBJ1-2; the D is unclear. The CDR3 has 15 amino acids. Trimming pared 1 base from V and 7 bases from J, leaving 16 bases between. CDR1 and CDR2 (germline): MNHNS, SASEGT. This CDR3 reads CASSEDLASASGYTF. The CDR3 nucleotides are TGTGCCAGCAGTGAAGATTTGGCCAGCGCCAGTGGCTACACCTTC.

This sequence joins TRBV29-1 and TRBJ2-7; 12 positions agree with TRBD2. The CDR3 spans 16 residues. Germline CDR1 and CDR2: SQVTM and ANQGSEA. V shed 6 bases, J shed 3 bases, and the junction held 12 bases outside the gene matches. CDR3 loop: CSVDWTSGALYYEQYF. CDR3 bases: TGCAGCGTCGATTGGACTAGCGGGGCGTTGTACTACGAGCAGTACTTC.

CDR3 DNA: TGTGCCACCAGCAGAGATCGTGGGAGCGGCAATGAGCAGTTCTTC. This sequence encodes CATSRDRGSGNEQFF. The chain is built from TRBV15 and TRBJ2-1, with a tentative D call TRBD2 (5 bases). Germline CDR1 reads LNHNV; CDR2 reads YYDKDF (reference sequence). CDR3 length: 15 residues. Between the trimmed V and J ends, which lost 0 bases and 6 bases, there was a span of 12 bases.

V gene TRBV27 combines with J gene TRBJ1-2; D gene uncertain. The V and J ends lost 0 bases and 2 bases respectively, with 4 bases between them. CDR1 is MNHEY, CDR2 SMNVEV, per germline (reference sequence). The CDR3 covers 13 residues. The CDR3 DNA is TGTGCCAGCAGTTTATCAGGGAACTATGGCTACACCTTC. This translates into CASSLSGNYGYTF.

CDR3 DNA: TGCAGCGCCCTTGTGGGCACTGAAGCTTTCTTT. Translation: CSALVGTEAFF. J is TRBJ1-1 and V is TRBV29-1; D uncertain. The V and J ends lost 7 bases and 4 bases respectively, with 10 bases between them. Germline V gene lookup returns CDR1 SQVTM and CDR2 ANQGSEA. This CDR3 has 11 amino acids.

There are a few counts of this clone. The CDR3 loop reads CSVDTAYNEQFF. In nucleotides, the CDR3 is TGCAGCGTTGACACAGCTTACAATGAGCAGTTCTTC. The J gene is TRBJ2-1, the V gene TRBV29-1; D is ambiguous. The V and J ends lost 3 bases and 4 bases respectively, with 7 bases between them. Germline CDR1 reads SQVTM; CDR2 reads ANQGSEA. The CDR3 runs 12 residues.

The chain links TRBV7-6 to TRBJ1-3, with D possibly being TRBD1 (5 bases). The V end lost 4 bases, the J end lost 0 bases, and 13 bases lay between the germline ends. The CDR3 is 16 residues long. Germline CDR1 is SGHVS and CDR2 is FNYEAQ. CDR3 sequence reads: CASSSFGGSSGNTIYF. The CDR3 region has the DNA TGTGCCAGCAGCTCATTCGGGGGGAGCTCTGGAAACACCATATATTTT.